This TCR beta chain was observed in a study of CD8+CD57+ T cells in acquired aplastic anemia listed by TCRdb under 2018. As for the study more broadly: DNA extracted from sorted CD4+ and CD8+ cells had a mean of approximately 3.5 ug, with a range of about 0.18 to 27.4 ug. A CD8+CD57+ expansion meant a frequency higher than the mean frequency seen in healthy subjects.

This clonotype has ten or more counts. It lacks a known antigen. No clone much larger than this one lies a single base away; base qualities are absent. TCR beta VDJ combination and CDR3 sequence profiling used genomic DNA as the template. An Illumina HiSeq 2000 was used for TCR repertoire sequencing. As for how the authors treated the data: TRBV/TRBJ rearrangement plots, CDR3 size and DJ length profiles, and Simpson's diversity index were used to assess repertoires. The immunodominant clone was defined as the most abundant DNA sequence in deep sequencing data. CDR3 amino acid sequences were screened for sharing across subjects and were compared with published repertoires and the VDJdb database. TCRdb trimmed the raw reads at Q25, called clones with MiXCR and kept productive beta chains. Rows with a matching CDR3 protein are joined into one entry that keeps the most common DNA and genes. It is TCRdb's table, rather than the study itself, that gives the V and J calls and clone size. The sample table holds 260,000 or so distinct CDR3 sequences, of which 40% to 50% were seen once. The ten largest clones add up to 7.8% of the sample.

V drops 11 bases and J drops 0 bases, leaving 5 bases in between. Measured from the cysteine to the phenylalanine, the CDR3 is 12 residues long. Only the CDR3 DNA is retained, 36 bases long and in frame from the first base. The germline V gene sets CDR1 to MNHEY and CDR2 to SVGEGT. Expansion of CD8+CD57+ cells had been shown by flow cytometry in the patients chosen for sequencing. Every patient had severe acquired aplastic anemia, diagnosed using the International Study of Aplastic Anemia and Agranulocytosis and Camitta criteria. No patient had received any therapy when blood was sampled. In this study, sorted CD4+ and CD8+ T cells from the blood of healthy subjects and of severe aplastic anemia patients had their TCR repertoires deep-sequenced. Patients were enrolled in the USA under clinicaltrials.gov protocols 00001620, 01623167, 00001397, 00071045, 00081523 and 00961064. Ficoll-Paque density gradient centrifugation was used to isolate peripheral blood mononuclear cells. Before DNA extraction, CD4+ and CD8+ T cells were sorted with FACS or magnetic beads.

Here is what the overall study found, with its caveats: Some 30 CD8+ CDR3 sequences were found to be shared between patients and controls, but these sequences appeared to be highly expressed in patients and within the immunodominant clones of the patients. No significant difference in CD8+ Simpson's diversity was found between patients and healthy controls (P=0.060).

The chain was built from TRBV6-2 or TRBV6-3 and TRBJ2-6, with the identity of the D gene unclear. Sequencing was performed on sorted CD4+, CD8+, or CD8+CD57+ T cells (not recorded which) from PBMCs. The clonotype comes from a human donor with aplastic anemia. CDR3 protein: CAVTSGANVLTF. The nucleotide sequence reads as follows: TGTGCCGTAACCTCTGGGGCCAACGTCCTGACTTTC.